Below, one TCR beta chain is given with its context. The data are from a study of blood T cell repertoires in COVID-19. In the study overall: From T cells, B-cell-depleted T cells, or PBMCs came the material, which was cDNA or gDNA.

The V end was cut by 4 bases, the J end by 3 bases, with 10 bases between. Germline assignment: CDR1 SGHNT and CDR2 YYREEE (reference sequence). The length of the CDR3 is 14 residues. TCRdb's table, derived via immunoSEQ multiplex PCR, lists solely in-frame clones and lacks some. Here the sample spans 150,000 to 200,000 clones, 80% to 85% being singletons. Cohort placement rested on clinical history that participants reported themselves. Cohort 3 donors were reported recovered after two negative PCRs, clearance, or symptom resolution. Sample: PBMCs or T cells enriched from blood (not recorded which). The clonotype originates from a man aged 40-49 years who had recovered from COVID-19. This chain connects TRBV5-4 to TRBJ1-4, with a possible D match to TRBD1 (5 bases). The CDR3 DNA is TGTGCCAGCAGCCCCCGGGGGGCTAATGAAAAACTGTTTTTT. Protein: CASSPRGANEKLFF.